Below, 8 T cell receptor beta chains from the same sample are listed, as sequenced in a study of cytomegalovirus exposure and HLA in healthy donors. The primer mix had 60 Vbeta and 13 Jbeta primers. This table comes from immunoSEQ multiplex PCR, and its TCRdb copy is limited to in-frame clones, with some not included. This sample has 110,000 to 150,000 clones, with roughly 73% found just once. The sample was PBMCs. The receptor source for this set is a human donor in good health.

The J gene is TRBJ2-7, the V gene TRBV29-1, with a possible D match to TRBD2 (7 bases). Germline lookup yields CDR1 SQVTM and CDR2 ANQGSEA. The CDR3 contains 14 residues. The V gene lost 0 bases and the J gene lost 7 bases, with 16 bases spanning the gap. CDR3 nucleotide sequence: TGCAGCGTTGAAGATTTCGGGGGGCGCGATGAGCAGTACTTC. Encoded protein: CSVEDFGGRDEQYF.

This chain connects TRBV6-6 to TRBJ1-2, with D tentatively TRBD1 (5 bases). Germline CDR1 and CDR2: MNHNY and SVGAGI (reference sequence). CDR3 length: 13 residues. V lost 7 bases and J lost 3, with 12 bases in between. CDR3 bases: TGTGCCAGCAATTGGGGCGCGGACTATGGCTACACCTTC. Protein product: CASNWGADYGYTF.

The sample holds one count of this clone. The chain is built from TRBV11-3 and TRBJ2-1, with a weak D call TRBD2 (5 bases). Trimming shortened V by 5 bases and J by 8 bases, and 7 bases separated the two germline ends. In germline, CDR1 is SGHNT, CDR2 YENEEA. CDR3 length: 11 residues. The CDR3 sequence is CASSEGHEQFF. The CDR3 nucleotides read TGTGCCAGCAGCGAGGGTCATGAGCAGTTCTTC.

The chain couples TRBV19 to TRBJ2-1; 7 positions agree with TRBD2. Germline V gene sequence: CDR1 LNHDA, CDR2 SQIVND (reference sequence). V shed 1 base, J shed 10 bases, and the junction held 7 bases outside the gene matches. The CDR3 consists of 14 residues. The CDR3 spells CASSIGPGTTEQFF. The CDR3 coding sequence is TGTGCCAGTAGTATAGGCCCCGGGACTACCGAGCAGTTCTTC.

This clone was seen more than once but under ten times. This chain links TRBV6-5 with TRBJ1-2; unclear D gene. V lost 5 bases, J lost 8 bases, and 18 bases lay in between. The CDR3 is 14 residues long. The V gene's germline CDR1 is MNHEY and CDR2 SVGAGI. This CDR3 is CASSDWMGRGGYTF. In DNA form, the CDR3 reads TGTGCCAGCAGTGATTGGATGGGGAGAGGAGGCTACACCTTC.

The chain joins TRBV11-2 to TRBJ2-3; 8 bases are shared with TRBD2. Germline V gene lookup returns CDR1 SGHAT and CDR2 FQNNGV. CDR3 length: 17 residues. The ends lost 7 bases at V and 4 bases at J; junction bases unmatched: 16. The CDR3: CASTSGGGWSYSDTQYF. The CDR3 DNA follows: TGTGCCAGCACCTCGGGGGGGGGCTGGTCTTACTCAGATACGCAGTATTTT.

This clone was seen only a few times. This chain uses TRBV7-9 with TRBJ2-1, with 11 nucleotides matching TRBD2. There are 15 residues in the CDR3. V dropped 3 bases and J dropped 7; count of bases not matched to a gene: 5. Germline loops: CDR1 SEHNR, CDR2 FQNEAQ (reference sequence). CDR3 sequence reads: CASSLTSGTGNEQFF. The CDR3 DNA reads TGTGCCAGCAGCTTGACTAGCGGGACCGGGAATGAGCAGTTCTTC.

This clone showed up just a few times. V and J are TRBV28 and TRBJ2-7, with 12 positions matching TRBD2. J was trimmed by 3 bases and V by 3 bases; bases with no gene match: 3. From germline, CDR1 is MDHEN and CDR2 SYDVKM. The CDR3 covers 15 residues. Here the CDR3 DNA reads TGTGCCAGCAGTTTGACTAGCGGGGGTAACTACGAGCAGTACTTC. It translates to CASSLTSGGNYEQYF.